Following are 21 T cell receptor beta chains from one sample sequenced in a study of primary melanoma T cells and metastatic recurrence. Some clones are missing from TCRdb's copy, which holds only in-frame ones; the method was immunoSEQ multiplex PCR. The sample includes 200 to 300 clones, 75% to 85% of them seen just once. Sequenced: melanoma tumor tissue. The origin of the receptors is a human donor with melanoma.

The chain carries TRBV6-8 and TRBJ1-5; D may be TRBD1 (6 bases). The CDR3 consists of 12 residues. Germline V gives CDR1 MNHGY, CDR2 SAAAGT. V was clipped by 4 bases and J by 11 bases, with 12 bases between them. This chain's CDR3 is CASSWGPLTQHF. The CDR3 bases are TGTGCCAGCAGTTGGGGGCCCTTGACCCAGCATTTT.

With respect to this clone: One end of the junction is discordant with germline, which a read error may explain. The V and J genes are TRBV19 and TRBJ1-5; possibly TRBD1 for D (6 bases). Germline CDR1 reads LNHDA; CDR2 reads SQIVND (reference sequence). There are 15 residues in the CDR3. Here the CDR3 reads CASRIGGNSNQPQHF. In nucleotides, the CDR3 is TGTGCCAGTAGGATAGGGGGGAATAGCAATCAGCCCCAGCATTTT.

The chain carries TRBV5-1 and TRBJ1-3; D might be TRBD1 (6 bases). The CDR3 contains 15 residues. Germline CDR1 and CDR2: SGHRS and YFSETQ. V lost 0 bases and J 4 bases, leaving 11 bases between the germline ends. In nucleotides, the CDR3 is TGCGCCAGCAGCTTGGTTGGGGGCGAAGGAAACACCATATATTTT. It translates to CASSLVGGEGNTIYF.

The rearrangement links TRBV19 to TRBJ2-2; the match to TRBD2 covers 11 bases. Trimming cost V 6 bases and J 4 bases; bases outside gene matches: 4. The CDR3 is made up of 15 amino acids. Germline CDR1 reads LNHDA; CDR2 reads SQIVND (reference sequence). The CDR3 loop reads CASRLAGVGTGELFF. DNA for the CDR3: TGTGCCAGTAGACTAGCGGGAGTCGGCACCGGGGAGCTGTTTTTT.

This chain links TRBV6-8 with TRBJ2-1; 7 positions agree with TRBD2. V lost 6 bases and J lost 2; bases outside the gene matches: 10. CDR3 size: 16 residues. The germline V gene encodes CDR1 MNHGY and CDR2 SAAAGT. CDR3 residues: CASSRGGGGTYNEQFF. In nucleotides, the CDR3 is TGTGCCAGCAGCCGGGGCGGCGGGGGAACCTACAATGAGCAGTTCTTC.

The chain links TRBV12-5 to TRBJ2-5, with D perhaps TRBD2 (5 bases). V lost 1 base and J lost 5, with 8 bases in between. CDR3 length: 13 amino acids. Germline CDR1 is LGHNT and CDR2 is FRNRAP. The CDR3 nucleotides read TGTGCTAGTGGTTTGGCCGGGGTGGAGACCCAGTACTTC. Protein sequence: CASGLAGVETQYF.

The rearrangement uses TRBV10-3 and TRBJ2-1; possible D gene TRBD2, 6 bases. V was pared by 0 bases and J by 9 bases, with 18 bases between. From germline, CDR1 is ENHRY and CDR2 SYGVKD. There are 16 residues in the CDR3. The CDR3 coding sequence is TGTGCCATCAGTGAGTCGAGGCGGGAAACTCTCGGTGAGCAGTTCTTC. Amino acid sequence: CAISESRRETLGEQFF.

CDR3 nucleotide sequence: TGTGCCAGCAGTCAAGAAGACGGGAGCAATCAGCCCCAGCATTTT. This sequence encodes CASSQEDGSNQPQHF. The chain carries TRBV28 and TRBJ1-5; D is ambiguous. The V end was cut by 5 bases, the J end by 1 base, with 12 bases between. The germline CDR1 and CDR2 sequences are MDHEN and SYDVKM. CDR3 length: 15 residues.

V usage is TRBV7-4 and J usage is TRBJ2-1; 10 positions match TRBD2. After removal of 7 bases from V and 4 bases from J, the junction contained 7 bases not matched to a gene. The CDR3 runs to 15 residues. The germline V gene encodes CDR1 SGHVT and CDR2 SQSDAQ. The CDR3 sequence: CASNKLAGTYNEQFF. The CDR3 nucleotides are TGTGCCAGCAACAAACTAGCGGGGACGTACAATGAGCAGTTCTTC.

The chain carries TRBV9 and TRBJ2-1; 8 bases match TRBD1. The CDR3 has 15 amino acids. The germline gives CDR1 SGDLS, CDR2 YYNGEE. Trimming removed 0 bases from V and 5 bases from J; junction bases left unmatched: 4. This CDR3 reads CASSVGQGINNEQFF. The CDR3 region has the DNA TGTGCCAGCAGCGTAGGACAGGGGATAAACAATGAGCAGTTCTTC.

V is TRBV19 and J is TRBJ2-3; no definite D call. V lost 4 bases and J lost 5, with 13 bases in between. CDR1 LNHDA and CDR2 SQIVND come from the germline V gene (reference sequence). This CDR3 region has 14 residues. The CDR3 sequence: CASSKRVGGDTQYF. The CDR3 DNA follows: TGTGCCAGTAGTAAACGGGTCGGCGGAGATACGCAGTATTTT.

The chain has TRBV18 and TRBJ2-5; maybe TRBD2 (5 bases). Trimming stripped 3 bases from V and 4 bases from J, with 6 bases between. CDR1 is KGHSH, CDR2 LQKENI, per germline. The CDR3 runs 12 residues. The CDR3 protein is CASSPAGETQYF. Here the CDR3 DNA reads TGTGCCAGCTCACCGGCGGGAGAGACCCAGTACTTC.

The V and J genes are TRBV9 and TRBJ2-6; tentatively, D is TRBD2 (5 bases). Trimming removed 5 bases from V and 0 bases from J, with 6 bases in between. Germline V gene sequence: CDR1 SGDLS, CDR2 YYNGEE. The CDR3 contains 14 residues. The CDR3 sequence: CASRRVSGANVLTF. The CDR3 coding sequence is TGTGCCAGCAGGAGGGTCTCTGGGGCCAACGTCCTGACTTTC.

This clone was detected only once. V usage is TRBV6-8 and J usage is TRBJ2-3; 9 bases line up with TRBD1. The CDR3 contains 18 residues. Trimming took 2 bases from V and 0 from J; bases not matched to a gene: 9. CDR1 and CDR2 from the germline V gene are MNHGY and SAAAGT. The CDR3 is CASSYAQTGQGSTDTQYF. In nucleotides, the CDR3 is TGTGCCAGCAGTTACGCCCAAACGGGACAGGGAAGCACAGATACGCAGTATTTT.

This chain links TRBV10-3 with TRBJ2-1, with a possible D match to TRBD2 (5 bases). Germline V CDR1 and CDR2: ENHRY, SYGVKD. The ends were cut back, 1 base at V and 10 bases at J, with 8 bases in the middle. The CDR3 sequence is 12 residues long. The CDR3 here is CAISELRREQFF. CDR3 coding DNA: TGTGCCATCAGTGAGTTGAGGAGGGAGCAGTTCTTC.

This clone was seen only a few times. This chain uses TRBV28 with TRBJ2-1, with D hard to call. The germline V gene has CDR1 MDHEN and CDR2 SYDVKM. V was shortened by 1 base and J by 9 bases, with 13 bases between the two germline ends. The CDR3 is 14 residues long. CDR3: CASSLFHKLGEQFF. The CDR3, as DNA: TGTGCCAGCAGTTTATTTCACAAACTGGGTGAGCAGTTCTTC.

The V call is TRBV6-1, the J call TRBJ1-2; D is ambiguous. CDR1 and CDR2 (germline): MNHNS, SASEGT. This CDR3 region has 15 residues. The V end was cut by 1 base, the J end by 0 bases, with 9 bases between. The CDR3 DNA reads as TGTGCCAGCAGTGAAGAGGACGGACCTAACTATGGCTACACCTTC. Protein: CASSEEDGPNYGYTF.

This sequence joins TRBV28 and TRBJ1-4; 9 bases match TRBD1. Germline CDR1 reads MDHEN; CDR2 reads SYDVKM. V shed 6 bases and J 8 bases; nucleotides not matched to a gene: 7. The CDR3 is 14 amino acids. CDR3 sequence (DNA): TGTGCCAGCAGATTAACAGGGGGCGAGGAAAAACTGTTTTTT. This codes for CASRLTGGEEKLFF. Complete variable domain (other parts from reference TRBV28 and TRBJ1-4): DVKVTQSSRYLVKRTGEKVFLECVQDMDHENMFWYRQDPGLGLRLIYFSYDVKMKEKGDIPEGYSVSREKKERFSLILESASTNQTSMYLCASRLTGGEEKLFFGSGTQLSVL.

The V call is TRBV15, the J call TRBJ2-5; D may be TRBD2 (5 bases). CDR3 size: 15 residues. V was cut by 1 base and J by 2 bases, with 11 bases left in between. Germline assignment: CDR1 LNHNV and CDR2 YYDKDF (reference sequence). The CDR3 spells CATSRVGGLQETQYF. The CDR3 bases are TGTGCCACCAGCAGAGTCGGTGGACTTCAAGAGACCCAGTACTTC.

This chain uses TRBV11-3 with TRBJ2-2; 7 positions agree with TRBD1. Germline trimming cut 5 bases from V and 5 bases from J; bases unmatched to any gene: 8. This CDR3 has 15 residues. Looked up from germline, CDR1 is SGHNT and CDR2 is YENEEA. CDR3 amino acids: CASSLTGMGTGELFF. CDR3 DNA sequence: TGTGCCAGCAGCCTGACAGGGATGGGGACCGGGGAGCTGTTTTTT.

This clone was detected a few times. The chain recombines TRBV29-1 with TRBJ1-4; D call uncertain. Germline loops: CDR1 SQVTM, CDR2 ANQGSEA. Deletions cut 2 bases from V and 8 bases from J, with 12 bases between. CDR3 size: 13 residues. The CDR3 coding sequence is TGCAGCGTTGAAATGAGGCCCGGCGAAAAACTGTTTTTT. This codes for CSVEMRPGEKLFF.